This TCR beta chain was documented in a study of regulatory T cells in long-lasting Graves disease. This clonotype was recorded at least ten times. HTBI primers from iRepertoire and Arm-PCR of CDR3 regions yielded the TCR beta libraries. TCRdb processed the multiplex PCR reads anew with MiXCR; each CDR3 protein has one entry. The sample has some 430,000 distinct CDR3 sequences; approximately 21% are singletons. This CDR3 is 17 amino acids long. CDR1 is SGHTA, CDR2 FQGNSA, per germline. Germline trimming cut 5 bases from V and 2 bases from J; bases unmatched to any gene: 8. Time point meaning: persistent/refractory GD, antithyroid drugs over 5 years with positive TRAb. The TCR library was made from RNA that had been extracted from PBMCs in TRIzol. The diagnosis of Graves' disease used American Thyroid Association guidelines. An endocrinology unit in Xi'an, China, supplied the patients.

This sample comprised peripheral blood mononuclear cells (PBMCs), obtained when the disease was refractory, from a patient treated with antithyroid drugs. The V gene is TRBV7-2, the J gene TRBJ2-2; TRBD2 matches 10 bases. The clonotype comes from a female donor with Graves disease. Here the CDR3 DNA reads TGTGCCAGCAGCGTGTTTCCTAGCGGGGGTAACACCGGGGAGCTGTTTTTT. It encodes CASSVFPSGGNTGELFF.